This T cell receptor beta chain was sequenced for a study of shared clonotypes between healthy human individuals. Study-wide results and limits: Shared clonotypes: about 5.3% naive CD4, about 3.3% naive CD8, about 2.2% memory CD4, roughly 0.4% memory CD8. Owing to a small donor count, the genetic and exposure-history diversity represented was limited. A generally larger estimated richness was seen in naive subsets than in memory subsets.

At the deep level, the assay was run. Libraries were prepared by immunoSEQ multiplex PCR; TCRdb keeps only in-frame clonotypes and omits some of them. The sample yields 1.5 million to 2.5 million clones, about 95% seen once. The naive CD8 fraction comprised CD45RO-negative cells positively selected for CCR7 and excluded terminally differentiated effector memory CD45RA+ cells. As for this clone: Its target is unknown.

This CDR3 has 13 amino acids. V gave up 1 base and J gave up 5 bases, with 9 bases separating them. The V gene's germline CDR1 is MNHEY and CDR2 SMNVEV (reference sequence). The sequence came from a young man in good health. The chain recombines TRBV27 with TRBJ2-7; tentative D call: TRBD1 (6 bases). The specimen was naive CD8+ T cells sorted from blood. CDR3 DNA: TGTGCCAGCAGTTTATACAGGGACGACGAGCAGTACTTC. Translation: CASSLYRDDEQYF.